This TCR beta chain was sequenced in a study of breast tumors, draining lymph nodes, adjacent tissues. Study-wide results and caveats: That most tumor T cells come from lymph nodes remained unproven. Most tumor T cells seemingly derive from lymph node, then expand in tumor.

Between the trimmed V and J ends, which lost 0 bases and 5 bases, there was a span of 9 bases. The CDR3 runs 14 residues. Germline CDR1 is LGHNA and CDR2 is YNFKEQ. Each CDR3 protein is one row after TCRdb ran MiXCR on the multiplex PCR reads. The sample includes about 140,000 distinct CDR3 sequences, around 22% seen only once; the top ten take roughly 2.8%. In its sample, this clonotype was seen many times. No antigen is known for it. The lymph nodes were axillary draining lymph nodes from breast cancer patients. This rearrangement joins TRBV4-2 to TRBJ2-3; D is ambiguous. The clonotype comes from a female donor with breast cancer. Some clones in this sample may be carry-over from other donors' samples. Input material: axillary lymph node tissue. Here the CDR3 reads CASSQETNRDTQYF. CDR3 in DNA: TGTGCCAGCAGCCAAGAGACAAATCGAGATACGCAGTATTTT.